What follows are 11 T cell receptor beta chains derived from one specimen sequenced in a study of beta chain features in type 1 diabetes. The whole isolated RNA underwent reverse transcription, so sequencing captured expressed TCRB transcripts. TCRdb's copy holds only in-frame clones and misses some; the assay was immunoSEQ multiplex PCR. The sample consists of almost 350,000 clones, around 7.6% of them appearing once. Sequencing used central memory CD4+ T cells from blood. These receptors were obtained from a woman aged 18-35 years in good health.

This clone has ten or more counts. The chain links TRBV5-4 to TRBJ2-1, with TRBD1 matching 8 bases. V was pared by 0 bases and J by 8 bases, with 7 bases of the junction left unmatched. This CDR3 comprises 15 residues. Per the germline V gene, CDR1 is SGHNT and CDR2 is YYREEE (reference sequence). The CDR3 protein is CASSLEDRVGDEQFF. CDR3 nucleotides: TGTGCCAGCAGCTTGGAGGACAGGGTTGGGGATGAGCAGTTCTTC. The full variable domain, its missing parts supplied by reference TRBV5-4 and TRBJ2-1, is ETGVTQSPTHLIKTRGQQVTLRCSSQSGHNTVSWYQQALGQGPQFIFQYYREEENGRGNFPPRFSGLQFPNYSSELNVNALELDDSALYLCASSLEDRVGDEQFFGPGTRLTVL.

In its sample, this clone was seen a few times. Other nucleotide sequences in the sample specify the same CDR3. The chain uses TRBV5-1 and TRBJ1-2; D is unclear. Trimming left V 1 base short and J 1 base short, with 5 bases between. The CDR3 has 13 residues. Germline V gene data show CDR1 as SGHRS and CDR2 as YFSETQ. DNA for the CDR3: TGCGCCAGCAGCTTGACGGATAACTATGGCTACACCTTC. Its protein product is CASSLTDNYGYTF.

This clone turned up a few times. V gene TRBV11-2 combines with J gene TRBJ1-1; D gene ambiguous. Trimming took 2 bases from V and 2 from J, leaving 9 bases between them. The germline gives CDR1 SGHAT, CDR2 FQNNGV. The length of the CDR3 is 14 residues. The CDR3 DNA reads TGTGCCAGCAGCTTACATAGTATAAACACTGAAGCTTTCTTT. This sequence encodes CASSLHSINTEAFF. Together with reference TRBV11-2 and TRBJ1-1, the CDR3 gives the full variable domain: EAGVAQSPRYKIIEKRQSVAFWCNPISGHATLYWYQQILGQGPKLLIQFQNNGVVDDSQLPKDRFSAERLKGVDSTLKIQPAKLEDSAVYLCASSLHSINTEAFFGQGTRLTVV.

The chain has TRBV25-1 and TRBJ2-2, with 10 bases that match TRBD1. Germline trimming cut 8 bases from V and 1 base from J; bases unmatched to any gene: 4. Germline CDR1 and CDR2: MGHDK and SYGVNS. The CDR3 loop spans 15 amino acids. CDR3 in DNA: TGTGCCAGCGCCCGGACAGGGGGGAACACCGGGGAGCTGTTTTTT. Protein: CASARTGGNTGELFF.

The J gene is TRBJ2-1, the V gene TRBV10-3; D perhaps matches TRBD1 (5 bases). The V end was cut by 5 bases, the J end by 6 bases, with 11 bases between. This CDR3 spans 13 amino acids. Germline V gene sequence: CDR1 ENHRY, CDR2 SYGVKD. Written as DNA, the CDR3 is TGTGCCATCAGTATCGGACAAGGCAATGAGCAGTTCTTC. Translated: CAISIGQGNEQFF.

The chain couples TRBV7-6 to TRBJ1-2; unclear D gene. Trimming removed 5 bases at V and 0 bases at J, with 7 bases between. CDR1 is SGHVS and CDR2 is FNYEAQ in the germline V gene. The CDR3 length is 13 residues. The CDR3 loop is CASSHRANYGYTF. CDR3 sequence (DNA): TGTGCCAGCAGCCACCGGGCTAACTATGGCTACACCTTC. The full variable domain, its missing parts supplied by reference TRBV7-6 and TRBJ1-2, is GAGVSQSPRYKVTKRGQDVALRCDPISGHVSLYWYRQALGQGPEFLTYFNYEAQQDKSGLPNDRFSAERPEGSISTLTIQRTEQRDSAMYRCASSHRANYGYTFGSGTRLTVV.

The V and J genes are TRBV7-8 and TRBJ1-5, with no clear D. The CDR3 totals 14 residues. Trimming shortened V by 4 bases and J by 2 bases, and 9 bases separated the two germline ends. CDR1 and CDR2 (germline): SGHVS, FQNEAQ. The CDR3 here is CASSWAAGNQPQHF. The CDR3 DNA reads TGTGCCAGCAGCTGGGCCGCGGGCAATCAGCCCCAGCATTTT.

The sample holds a few counts of this clone. V usage is TRBV19 and J usage is TRBJ2-7; the D call may be TRBD1 or TRBD2 (5 bases each). V was pared by 5 bases and J by 2 bases, with 16 bases between. Germline V gene data show CDR1 as LNHDA and CDR2 as SQIVND (reference sequence). This CDR3 has 15 amino acids. The CDR3 is CASSVNVGPTYEQYF. Here the CDR3 DNA reads TGTGCCAGTAGTGTCAATGTGGGACCGACCTACGAGCAGTACTTC. Full variable domain (remainder filled in from reference TRBV19 and TRBJ2-7): DGGITQSPKYLFRKEGQNVTLSCEQNLNHDAMYWYRQDPGQGLRLIYYSQIVNDFQKGDIAEGYSVSREKKESFPLTVTSAQKNPTAFYLCASSVNVGPTYEQYFGPGTRLTVT.

This clone was detected a few times. This chain joins TRBV10-3 and TRBJ2-5, with 8 bases identical to TRBD1. The CDR3 runs to 14 residues. Germline V gives CDR1 ENHRY, CDR2 SYGVKD. V lost 3 bases, J lost 5 bases, and 5 bases stayed unmatched. DNA for the CDR3: TGTGCCATCAGTGAACACAGGGGGACTGAGACCCAGTACTTC. It encodes CAISEHRGTETQYF.

This clone was counted at least ten times. The V call is TRBV19, the J call TRBJ1-5, with no clear D. V lost 1 base and J 7 bases, leaving 17 bases between the germline ends. Germline V gene sequence: CDR1 LNHDA, CDR2 SQIVND (reference sequence). The CDR3 spans 16 residues. Here the CDR3 reads CASSIGFEVTRQPQHF. The CDR3 DNA is TGTGCCAGTAGTATAGGGTTCGAGGTTACACGCCAGCCCCAGCATTTT.

The chain couples TRBV5-4 to TRBJ2-1, with 9 bases lining up with TRBD2. CDR1 and CDR2 from the germline V gene are SGHNT and YYREEE (reference sequence). Losses at the gene ends were 1 base for V and 4 bases for J; bases not matched to a gene: 0. The CDR3 has 14 residues. For the CDR3, the DNA is TGTGCCAGCAGCTTGACTAGCGGGTACAATGAGCAGTTCTTC. This codes for CASSLTSGYNEQFF.